What follows describes a single TCR beta chain. Its antigen is unknown. Germline CDR1 reads LGHDT; CDR2 reads YNNKEL (reference sequence). This CDR3 is built from 17 residues. V trimming: 4 bases; J trimming: 1 base; junction bases outside the gene matches: 12. This sample stems from a study of T cell responses to AZD1222 COVID-19 vaccine. Study conclusions and caveats: The peak T cell response came first, and repertoires were sampled only after it.

Measured with immunoSEQ multiplex PCR; TCRdb has only the in-frame clones, and not every one. Found here are 150,000 or so clones, about 91% of them singletons; the top ten hold about 2.5%. The V gene is TRBV3-1 (or the pseudogene TRBV3-2), the J gene TRBJ2-7; 8 nucleotides line up with TRBD2. The specimen was peripheral blood, collected on day 0 of AZD1222 vaccination. The receptor comes from an adult in good health. The CDR3 here is CASSRKISGSASYEQYF. CDR3 nucleotide sequence: TGTGCCAGCAGCCGGAAAATAAGCGGGAGCGCTTCCTACGAGCAGTACTTC.